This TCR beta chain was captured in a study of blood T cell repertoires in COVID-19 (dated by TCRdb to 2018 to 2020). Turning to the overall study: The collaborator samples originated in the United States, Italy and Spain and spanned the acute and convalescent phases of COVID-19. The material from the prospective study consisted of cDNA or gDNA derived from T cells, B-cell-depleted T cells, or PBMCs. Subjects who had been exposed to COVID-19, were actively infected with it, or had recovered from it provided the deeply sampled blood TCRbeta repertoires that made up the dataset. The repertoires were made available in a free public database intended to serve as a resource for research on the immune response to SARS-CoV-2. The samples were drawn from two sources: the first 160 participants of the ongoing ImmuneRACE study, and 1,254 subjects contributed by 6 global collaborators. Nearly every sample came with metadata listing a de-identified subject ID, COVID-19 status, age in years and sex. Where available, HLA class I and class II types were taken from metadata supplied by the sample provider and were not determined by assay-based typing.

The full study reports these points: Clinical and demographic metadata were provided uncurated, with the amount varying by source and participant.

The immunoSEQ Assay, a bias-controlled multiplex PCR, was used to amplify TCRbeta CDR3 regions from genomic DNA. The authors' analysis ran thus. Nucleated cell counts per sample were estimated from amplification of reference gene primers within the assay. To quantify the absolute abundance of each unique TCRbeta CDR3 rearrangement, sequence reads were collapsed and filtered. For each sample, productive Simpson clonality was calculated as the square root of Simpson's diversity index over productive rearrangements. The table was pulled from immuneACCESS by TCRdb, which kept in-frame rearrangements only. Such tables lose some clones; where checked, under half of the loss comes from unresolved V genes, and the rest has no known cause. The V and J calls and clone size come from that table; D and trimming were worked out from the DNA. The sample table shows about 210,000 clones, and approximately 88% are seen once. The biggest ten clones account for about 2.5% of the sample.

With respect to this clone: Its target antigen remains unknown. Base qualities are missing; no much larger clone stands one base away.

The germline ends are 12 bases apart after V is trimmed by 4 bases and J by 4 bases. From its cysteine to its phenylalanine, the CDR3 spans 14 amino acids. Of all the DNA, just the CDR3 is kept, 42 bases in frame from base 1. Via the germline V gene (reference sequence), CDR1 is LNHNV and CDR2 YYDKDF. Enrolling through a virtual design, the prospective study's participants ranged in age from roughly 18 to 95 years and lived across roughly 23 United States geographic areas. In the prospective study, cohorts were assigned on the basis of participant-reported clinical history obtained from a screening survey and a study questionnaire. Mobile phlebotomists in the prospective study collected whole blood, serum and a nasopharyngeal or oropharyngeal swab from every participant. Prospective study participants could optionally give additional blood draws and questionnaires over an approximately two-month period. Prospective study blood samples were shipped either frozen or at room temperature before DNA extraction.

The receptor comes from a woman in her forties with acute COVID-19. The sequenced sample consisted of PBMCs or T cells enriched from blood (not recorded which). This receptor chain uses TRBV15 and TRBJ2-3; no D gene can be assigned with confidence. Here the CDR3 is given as CATSIIYQADTQYF. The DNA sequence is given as TGTGCCACCAGCATTATCTATCAAGCAGATACGCAGTATTTT.